This T cell receptor beta chain was found in a study of T cell responses to AZD1222 COVID-19 vaccine (dated by TCRdb to the early 2020s). Regarding the complete study: Because spike-specific TCR depth and breadth did not differ between the two schedules, AZD1222 recipients who got a second dose at roughly 4 weeks were pooled with those who got a second dose at roughly 12 weeks. Enrollment into the trials was organized by age into subgroups of 18-55, 56-69 and 70-plus years, and those subgroups contained roughly 150, 30 and 60 TCR-sequenced participants, respectively. A total of about 250 trial participants underwent TCR sequencing, of whom about 200 had received two doses of AZD1222 and some 25 had received two doses of the MenACWY control vaccine.

The CDR3 regions of human TCRbeta chains were analyzed by immunosequencing. For the original study's pipeline: TCRs in the repertoires were matched against a reference library of SARS-CoV-2-specific TCRs that had been generated with the MIRA antigen-specificity platform. Breadth meant the fraction of unique TCRs that were SARS-CoV-2-associated, whereas depth meant the fraction of total T cells that were SARS-CoV-2-associated. Each spike-specific TCR was assigned to its reactive spike region and to a CD4 or CD8 class using the MIRA data. Log10-transformed breadth and depth values were compared by one-way ANOVA with Sidak's multiple comparisons tests. The table was pulled from immuneACCESS by TCRdb, which kept in-frame rearrangements only. Such tables lose some clones; where checked, under half of the loss comes from unresolved V genes, and the rest has no known cause. The DNA gave D and trimming, while V, J and clone size come from that table. This sample lists over 150,000 clones; more than 75% were detected once. The leading ten clones occupy 15% to 20% of the sample.

The study at large found these results: After two AZD1222 doses, both the breadth and the depth of spike-specific TCRs were significantly higher than at day 0 and than in MenACWY recipients. In the small 56-69-year group, the increase in depth fell short of significance, most likely because of low power. Reportedly, close to half of the unique spike-specific TCRs recognized epitopes lying outside the regions that are mutated in the B.1.351 and B.1.1.7 variants. Because no samples from the day 14 peak response were available, repertoires could be characterized only after the peak T cell response. CD4 TCRs associated with the vaccine covered the entire spike protein, and the dominant responses were in regions 160-218 and 743-854. Only a handful of AZD1222 recipients were SARS-CoV-2 seropositive at baseline, limiting conclusions about previously exposed vaccinees. Participants were mostly white British, with more females than males. The authors suggested clonal diversity may have been underestimated.

A word on this clone: The specificity of this receptor is unknown. Per-nucleotide qualities are absent, and no much larger clonotype sits a single base away.

This specimen's time point label, per the study, means: baseline before first vaccination. Vaccinee samples were obtained from the UK trials COV001 and COV002, which included a single-blind randomized controlled phase 2/3 trial of AZD1222 (ChAdOx1 nCoV-19) in healthy adults. Trial participant PBMC samples were collected at day 0 and day 28 after the second dose for TCRbeta chain sequencing. CDR1 is given as SGHNT and CDR2 as YYREEE, both from the germline V gene (reference sequence). Counted from cysteine to phenylalanine, this CDR3 has 15 amino acids. Here the CDR3 DNA is all that survives: 45 bases in frame from base 1. The junction carries 14 bases between V and J, which are trimmed by 4 bases and 3 bases respectively.

This receptor was taken from an adult in good health. The chain was built from TRBV5-4 and TRBJ1-5, with no confident D gene call. Sample: peripheral blood, taken on day 0 of AZD1222 vaccination. The CDR3: CASSAPEGANQPQHF. The DNA sequence is given as TGTGCCAGCAGCGCCCCGGAGGGTGCCAATCAGCCCCAGCATTTT. Full variable domain (CDR3 extended with the reference TRBV5-4 and TRBJ1-5 proteins): ETGVTQSPTHLIKTRGQQVTLRCSSQSGHNTVSWYQQALGQGPQFIFQYYREEENGRGNFPPRFSGLQFPNYSSELNVNALELDDSALYLCASSAPEGANQPQHFGDGTRLSIL.